Given below is one T cell receptor (beta chain) in context. The antigen remains undetermined. The source of the sample is a study of OX40 agonist ivuxolimab in advanced cancers. Study conclusions and caveats: CD4+ and CD8+ blood T cells expanded clonally by week 6 at 0.1 to 3.0 mg/kg. A proportion of nonresponders additionally exhibited low normalized T-cell clonal expansion. Among the lowest peripheral clonal expansion occurred in 0.1-3.0 mg/kg partial responders.

The assay was immunoSEQ multiplex PCR, and TCRdb's table has in-frame clones only and misses some. This sample carries roughly 59,000 clones, 88% of them seen once, and the ten largest clones take roughly 5%. The CDR3 extends over 17 amino acids. In germline, CDR1 is GTSNPN, CDR2 SVGIG (reference sequence). J was trimmed by 9 bases and V by 0 bases; bases with no gene match: 17. Patients were ruled out by autoimmune disease history or systemic immunosuppression. This clonotype originated in an adult with an advanced solid tumor such as melanoma, head and neck, liver or kidney cancer. The chain is built from TRBV30 and TRBJ1-5, with 7 bases fitting TRBD1. This specimen consisted of CD4+ or CD8+ T cells sorted from blood, obtained in a trial of the OX40 agonist ivuxolimab. The CDR3 sequence is CAWSVKTLTQGNRPQHF. Here the CDR3 DNA reads TGTGCCTGGAGTGTTAAGACCCTTACACAGGGGAATAGGCCCCAGCATTTT. Together with reference TRBV30 and TRBJ1-5, the CDR3 gives the full variable domain: SQTIHQWPATLVQPVGSPLSLECTVEGTSNPNLYWYRQAAGRGLQLLFYSVGIGQISSEVPQNLSASRPQDRQFILSSKKLLLSDSGFYLCAWSVKTLTQGNRPQHFGDGTRLSIL.